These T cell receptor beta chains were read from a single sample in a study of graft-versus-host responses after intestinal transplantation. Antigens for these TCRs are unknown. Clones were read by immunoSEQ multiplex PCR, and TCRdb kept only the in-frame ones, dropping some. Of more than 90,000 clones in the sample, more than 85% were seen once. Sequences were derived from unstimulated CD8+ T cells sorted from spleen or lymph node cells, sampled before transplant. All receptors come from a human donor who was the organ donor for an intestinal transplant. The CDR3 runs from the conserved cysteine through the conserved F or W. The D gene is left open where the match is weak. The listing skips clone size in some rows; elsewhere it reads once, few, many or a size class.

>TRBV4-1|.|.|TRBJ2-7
TGCGCCAGCAGCCAAGTGTTTCGCCCCCGATCCTACGAGCAGTACTTC
CASSQVFRPRSYEQYF
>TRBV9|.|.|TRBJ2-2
TGTGCCAGCAGCCCACAAGTGGGCACCGGGGAGCTGTTTTTT
CASSPQVGTGELFF
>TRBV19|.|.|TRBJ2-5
TGTGCCAGTAGCCCCTCGGTAGCGGACCAAGAGACCCAGTACTTC
CASSPSVADQETQYF
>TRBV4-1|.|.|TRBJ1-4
TGCGCCAGCAGCCAAGACAGAGAATTTAATGAAAAACTGTTTTTT
CASSQDREFNEKLFF
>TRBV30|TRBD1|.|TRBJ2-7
TGTGCCTGGACCTGGGGACAGGGGAGATACGAGCAGTACTTC
CAWTWGQGRYEQYF
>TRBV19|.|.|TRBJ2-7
TGTGCCAGTACTACTGGCGCAGGGACCTACGAGCAGTACTTC
CASTTGAGTYEQYF
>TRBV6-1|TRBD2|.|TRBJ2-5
TGTGCCAGCAGTGAACTAGCGGGAGTAACGTGGGGGCAAGAGACCCAGTACTTC
CASSELAGVTWGQETQYF
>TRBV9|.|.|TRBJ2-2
TGTGCCAGCAGCGTTCGGGAGAACACCGGGGAGCTGTTTTTT
CASSVRENTGELFF
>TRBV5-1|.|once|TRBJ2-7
TGCGCCAGCAGCTTGCATCAGGGTTTCTACGAGCAGTACTTC
CASSLHQGFYEQYF
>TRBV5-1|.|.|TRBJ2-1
TGCGCCAGCAGCTTGGACTTTAGGGGCGCCGTGTACAATGAGCAGTTCTTC
CASSLDFRGAVYNEQFF
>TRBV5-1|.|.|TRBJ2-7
TGCGCCAGCAGCTTGGCGATTTTGGCGGAGGGGACCGACGCCCCGGTATACGAGCAGTACTTC
CASSLAILAEGTDAPVYEQYF
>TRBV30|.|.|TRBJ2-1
TGTGCCTGGAGCTGGACAGTCCACAATGAGCAGTTCTTC
CAWSWTVHNEQFF
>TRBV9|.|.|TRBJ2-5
TGTGCCAGCAGCGTCTCAGGGTCGTGGGAACAAGAGACCCAGTACTTC
CASSVSGSWEQETQYF
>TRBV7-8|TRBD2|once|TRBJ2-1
TGTGCCAGCAGCCCTAGCGGGGTCAATGAGCAGTTCTTC
CASSPSGVNEQFF
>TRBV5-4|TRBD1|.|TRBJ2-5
TGTGCCAGCAGCCTCGGACAGGGCGTTTTAGAGACCCAGTACTTC
CASSLGQGVLETQYF
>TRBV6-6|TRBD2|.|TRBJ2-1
TGTGCCAGCAGTGGCGAGACTAGCCTCAATGAGCAGTTCTTC
CASSGETSLNEQFF
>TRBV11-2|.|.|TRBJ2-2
TGTGCCAGCAGCTTAGATATTGACCACACCGGGGAGCTGTTTTTT
CASSLDIDHTGELFF
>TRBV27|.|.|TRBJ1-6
TGTGCCAGCAGTTTGGGGGCGCTTTCACCCCTCCACTTT
CASSLGALSPLHF
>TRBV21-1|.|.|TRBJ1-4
TGTGCCAGCAGCAAAAACGAGGGACAGGGCTCGTATGAAAAACTGTTTTTT
CASSKNEGQGSYEKLFF
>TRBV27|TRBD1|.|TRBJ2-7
TGCGCCAGCAGTTTGTCCGGGACAGACTCTATCCGTTTCTCCTACGAGCAGTACTTC
CASSLSGTDSIRFSYEQYF
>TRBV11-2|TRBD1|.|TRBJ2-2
TGTGCCAGCAGCTCCAGCCCGGGACAGGGCCGGGAGCTGTTTTTT
CASSSSPGQGRELFF
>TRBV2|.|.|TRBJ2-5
TGTGCCAGCAGACAGTACCAAGAGACCCAGTACTTC
CASRQYQETQYF
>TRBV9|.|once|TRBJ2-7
TGTGCCAGCAGCCGGGACGCCCACTACGAGCAGTACTTC
CASSRDAHYEQYF
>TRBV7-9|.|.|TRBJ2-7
TGTGCCAGCAGCTTAGGGGGATACTACGAGCAGTACTTC
CASSLGGYYEQYF
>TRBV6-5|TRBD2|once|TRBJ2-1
TGTGCCAGCAGTAAACGACTAGCGGGAGACCCTGAGCAGTTCTTC
CASSKRLAGDPEQFF
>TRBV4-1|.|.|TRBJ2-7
TGCGCCAGCAGCCAAGTTATCGTGTCCTACGAGCAGTACTTC
CASSQVIVSYEQYF
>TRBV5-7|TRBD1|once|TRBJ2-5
TGTGCCAGCAGCCCGCCCGTAGGGACAGGGGAGTTCCAAGAGACCCAGTACTTC
CASSPPVGTGEFQETQYF
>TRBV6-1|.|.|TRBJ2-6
TGTGCCAGCAGTGAGCAGGTTCAGGCTGGGGCCAACGTCCTGACTTTC
CASSEQVQAGANVLTF
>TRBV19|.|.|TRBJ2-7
TGTGCCAGTAGTTTTGGACCTGGCTACGAGCAGTACTTC
CASSFGPGYEQYF
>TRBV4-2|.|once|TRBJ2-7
TGTGCCAGCAGCCGCCGTAACGACGACTACGAGCAGTACTTC
CASSRRNDDYEQYF
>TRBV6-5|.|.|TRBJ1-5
TGTGCCAGCAGTTTAGACAGGAGTAGCAATCAGCCCCAGCATTTT
CASSLDRSSNQPQHF
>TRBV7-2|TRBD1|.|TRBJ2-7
TGTGCCAGCAGCTTATTGGGGACAGGGGTTTCCTACGAGCAGTACTTC
CASSLLGTGVSYEQYF
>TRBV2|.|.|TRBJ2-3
TGTGCCAGGACGACCGGGAATACGCAGTATTTT
CARTTGNTQYF
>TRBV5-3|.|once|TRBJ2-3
TGTGCCAGAAGCTTGCCCCCCTCTAGCATCTCTAGCACAGATACGCAGTATTTT
CARSLPPSSISSTDTQYF
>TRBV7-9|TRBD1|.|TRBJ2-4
TGTGCCAGCAGCCCCCACCCTACAGGGGACAAAAACATTCAGTACTTC
CASSPHPTGDKNIQYF
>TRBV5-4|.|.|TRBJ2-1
TGTGCCAGCAGTGGGTCCTTGGAGGCTAACTTTAGGAATGAGCAGTTCTTC
CASSGSLEANFRNEQFF
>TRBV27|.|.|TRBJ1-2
TGTGCCAGCAGTTTATCAGGGGGTGGTGGCTACACCTTC
CASSLSGGGGYTF
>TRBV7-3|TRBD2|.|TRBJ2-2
TGTGCCAGCAGCCCGCTAGCGGGAGCGGGCACCGGGGAGCTGTTTTTT
CASSPLAGAGTGELFF
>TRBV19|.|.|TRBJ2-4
TGTGCCAGTAGTACCCGGGGAATAGCCAAAAACATTCAGTACTTC
CASSTRGIAKNIQYF
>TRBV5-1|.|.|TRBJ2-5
TGCGCCAGCAAGGGCGGAGGAGGGGGTGGAGAGACCCAGTACTTC
CASKGGGGGGETQYF
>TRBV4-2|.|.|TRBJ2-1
TGTGCCAGCAGCCACGGACAGCACCCCTACAATGAGCAGTTCTTC
CASSHGQHPYNEQFF
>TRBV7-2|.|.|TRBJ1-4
TGTGCCAGCAGCTTTACAGGGGAAAAACTGTTTTTT
CASSFTGEKLFF
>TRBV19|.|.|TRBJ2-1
TGTGCCAGTAGTATAGACCAGTACAATGAGCAGTTCTTC
CASSIDQYNEQFF
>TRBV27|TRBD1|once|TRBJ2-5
TGTGCCAGCTCCCTGAGGGGACAGGGGGTTGGAGAGACCCAGTACTTC
CASSLRGQGVGETQYF
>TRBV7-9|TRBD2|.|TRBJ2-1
TGTGCCAGCAGCTTTTGGATGATCGCGGGAGATGGCGATGAGCAGTTCTTC
CASSFWMIAGDGDEQFF
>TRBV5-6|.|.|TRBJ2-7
TGTGCCAGCAGCTATAAACCGGACAGTCACGAGCAGTACTTC
CASSYKPDSHEQYF
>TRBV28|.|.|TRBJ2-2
TGTGCCAGCAGTCTTACTGTAGACAGCACCGGGGAGCTGTTTTTT
CASSLTVDSTGELFF
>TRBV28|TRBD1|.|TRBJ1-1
TGTGCCAGCAGCAGGGGGCGATTATACCCCCACCTTGAAGCTTTCTTT
CASSRGRLYPHLEAFF